Each of the 5 T cell receptor beta chains below was sequenced from the same sample in a study of blood T cells in healthy people across ages. A second PCR of 7 to 11 cycles used a sample-barcoded 5' primer and a J-beta primer mix. MiXCR was run by TCRdb on the 5' RACE reads, yielding one entry per CDR3 protein. The sample lists over 1,200,000 distinct CDR3 sequences, approximately 59% occurring once. The sample consisted of blood. These receptor sequences come from a man younger than 35 in good health.

This chain's CDR3 is CANRGAPSYNEQFF. The CDR3 DNA reads TGTGCCAACCGAGGGGCCCCCTCATACAATGAGCAGTTCTTC. The chain has TRBV6-1 and TRBJ2-1; TRBD1 or TRBD2 may be the D gene (5 bases each). The CDR3 consists of 14 residues. Germline CDR1 reads MNHNS; CDR2 reads SASEGT. V was cut by 10 bases and J by 4 bases, with 17 bases left in between.

The V gene is TRBV6-1, the J gene TRBJ1-6; D unclear. Germline V gives CDR1 MNHNS, CDR2 SASEGT. Trimming took off 7 bases at V and 14 bases at J, with 18 bases between the two ends. CDR3 size: 13 residues. CDR3 nucleotide sequence: TGTGCCAGCAACCCCCTTCCGGCTCGGGCCCTCCACTTT. It yields the protein CASNPLPARALHF.

A single count supports this clonotype. This chain uses TRBV10-3 with TRBJ1-1, with D perhaps matching TRBD1 (6 bases). The CDR3 totals 19 residues. The germline V and J ends were trimmed by 0 bases and 0 bases, with 20 bases remaining between them. CDR1 and CDR2 from the germline V gene are ENHRY and SYGVKD. The CDR3 reads CAISESMSQGWTMNTEAFF. Written as DNA, the CDR3 is TGTGCCATCAGTGAGTCGATGTCGCAGGGGTGGACCATGAACACTGAAGCTTTCTTT.

The V gene is TRBV7-6, the J gene TRBJ2-5, with D maybe TRBD2 (6 bases). The better agreement between TRBJ2-7 and the DNA end casts doubt on the J call. Germline V lookup: CDR1 SGHVS, CDR2 FNYEAQ. The CDR3 sequence is 15 residues long. CDR3 sequence reads: CASSSPWDLTYEQYF. CDR3 bases: TGTGCCAGCAGCTCCCCCTGGGACTTAACCTACGAGCAGTACTTC.

V and J are TRBV4-1 and TRBJ2-1; 8 nucleotides agree with TRBD2. The junction had 15 bases not matched to a gene; V was cut back by 1 base and J by 4 bases. The CDR3 has 19 residues. The germline V gene has CDR1 MGHRA and CDR2 YSYEKL. The CDR3 loop reads CASSQGLEGAGAPYNEQFF. The CDR3 bases are TGCGCCAGCAGCCAAGGCCTCGAGGGAGCGGGAGCACCTTACAATGAGCAGTTCTTC.